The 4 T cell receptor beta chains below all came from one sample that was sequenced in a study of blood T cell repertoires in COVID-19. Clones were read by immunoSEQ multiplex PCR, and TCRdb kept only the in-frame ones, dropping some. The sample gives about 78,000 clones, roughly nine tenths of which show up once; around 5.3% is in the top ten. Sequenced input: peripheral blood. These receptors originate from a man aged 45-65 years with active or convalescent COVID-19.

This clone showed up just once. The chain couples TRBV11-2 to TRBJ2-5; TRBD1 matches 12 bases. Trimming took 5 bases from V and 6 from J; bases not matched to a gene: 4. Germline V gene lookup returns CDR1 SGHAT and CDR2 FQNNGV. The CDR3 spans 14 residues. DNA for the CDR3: TGTGCCAGCAGCCCAGGGACAGGGGGCCAGACCCAGTACTTC. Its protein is CASSPGTGGQTQYF.

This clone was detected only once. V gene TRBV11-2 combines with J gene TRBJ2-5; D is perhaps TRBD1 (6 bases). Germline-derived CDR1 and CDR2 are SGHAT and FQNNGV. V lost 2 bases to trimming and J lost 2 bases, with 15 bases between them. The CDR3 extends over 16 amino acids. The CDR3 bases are TGTGCCAGCAGCTTATTATCCCAACAGGGACAAGAGACCCAGTACTTC. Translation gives CASSLLSQQGQETQYF.

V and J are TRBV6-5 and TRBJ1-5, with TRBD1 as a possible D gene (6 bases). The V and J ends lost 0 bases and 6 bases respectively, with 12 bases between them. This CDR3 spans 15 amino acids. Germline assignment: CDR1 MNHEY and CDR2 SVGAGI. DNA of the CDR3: TGTGCCAGCAGTTACTCCAGGGGCTCGGCTCAGCCCCAGCATTTT. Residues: CASSYSRGSAQPQHF.

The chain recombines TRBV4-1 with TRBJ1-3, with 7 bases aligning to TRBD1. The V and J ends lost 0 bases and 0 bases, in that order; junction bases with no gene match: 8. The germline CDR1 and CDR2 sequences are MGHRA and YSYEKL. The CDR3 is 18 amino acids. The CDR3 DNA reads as TGCGCCAGCAGCCAAGATCCTAGGGGGACAGTCTCTGGAAACACCATATATTTT. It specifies CASSQDPRGTVSGNTIYF.